Each of the 15 T cell receptor beta chains below was sequenced from the same sample in a study of T cell changes during pregnancy in multiple sclerosis. Repertoires were generated with immunoSEQ multiplex PCR, while TCRdb's copy carries only in-frame clones and drops some. The sample yields 15,000 to 20,000 clones, less than 90% seen once. The source material was CD8+ T cells from peripheral blood mononuclear cells, sampled in the third trimester of pregnancy. The receptors were gathered from a female donor in good health, enrolled as a control in a pregnancy study.

V and J are TRBV19 and TRBJ2-1; 8 nucleotides align to TRBD2. The CDR3 sequence is 15 residues long. Trimming took 3 bases from V and 4 from J; bases not matched to a gene: 5. Germline loops: CDR1 LNHDA, CDR2 SQIVND (reference sequence). The CDR3 sequence: CASSMAGGKYNEQFF. The CDR3 DNA sequence: TGTGCCAGTAGTATGGCGGGGGGCAAGTACAATGAGCAGTTCTTC. Using reference TRBV19 and TRBJ2-1 for the parts outside the CDR3, the full variable domain is DGGITQSPKYLFRKEGQNVTLSCEQNLNHDAMYWYRQDPGQGLRLIYYSQIVNDFQKGDIAEGYSVSREKKESFPLTVTSAQKNPTAFYLCASSMAGGKYNEQFFGPGTRLTVL.

About this clone: Mismatch with germline at one junction end may stem from a read error. The chain couples TRBV7-7 to TRBJ2-5, with D unclear. The CDR3 consists of 13 residues. Looked up from germline, CDR1 is SSHAT and CDR2 is FNYEAQ (reference sequence). In DNA form, the CDR3 reads TGTGCTAGCAGCTTCAGGATGCAAGAGACCCAGTACTTC. Residues: CASSFRMQETQYF. Drawing the rest from reference TRBV7-7 and TRBJ2-5, the complete variable domain is GAGVSQSPRYKVTKRGQDVTLRCDPISSHATLYWYQQALGQGPEFLTYFNYEAQPDKSGLPSDRFSAERPEGSISTLTIQRTEQRDSAMYRCASSFRMQETQYFGPGTRLLVL.

The rearrangement links TRBV30 to TRBJ2-7; 12 bases are shared with TRBD2. J gave up 3 bases and V 5 bases, and 8 bases lay outside the gene matches. This CDR3 has 15 amino acids. CDR1 is GTSNPN, CDR2 SVGIG, per germline (reference sequence). The CDR3 DNA follows: TGTGCCTGGCGACTAGCGGGAGCACCTTTCTACGAGCAGTACTTC. Encoded protein: CAWRLAGAPFYEQYF.

This rearrangement joins TRBV7-9 to TRBJ1-2; maybe TRBD1 (6 bases). CDR1 is SEHNR and CDR2 is FQNEAQ in the germline V gene (reference sequence). V lost 5 bases to trimming and J lost 8 bases, with 18 bases between them. The CDR3 runs to 14 residues. CDR3 nucleotides: TGTGCCAGCAGCCCTTTCCAGGGGATTAGGGGCTACACCTTC. Translating it yields CASSPFQGIRGYTF.

The chain combines TRBV30 with TRBJ2-5, with TRBD2 identical over 10 bases. The germline CDR1 and CDR2 sequences are GTSNPN and SVGIG (reference sequence). The junction had 6 bases not matched to a gene; V was cut back by 1 base and J by 4 bases. CDR3 length: 15 amino acids. CDR3 residues: CAWSASGGRGETQYF. In nucleotides, the CDR3 is TGTGCCTGGAGTGCTAGCGGGGGCCGGGGAGAGACCCAGTACTTC. The whole variable domain, remainder taken from reference TRBV30 and TRBJ2-5, is SQTIHQWPATLVQPVGSPLSLECTVEGTSNPNLYWYRQAAGRGLQLLFYSVGIGQISSEVPQNLSASRPQDRQFILSSKKLLLSDSGFYLCAWSASGGRGETQYFGPGTRLLVL.

The chain employs TRBV11-2 and TRBJ2-1, with 8 positions matching TRBD2. Germline lookup yields CDR1 SGHAT and CDR2 FQNNGV. The CDR3 spans 17 residues. V shed 3 bases and J 2 bases; nucleotides not matched to a gene: 9. In nucleotides, the CDR3 is TGTGCCAGCAGCTTGGGGATAGCGGGAAGGGCCTACAATGAGCAGTTCTTC. Translated, it gives CASSLGIAGRAYNEQFF.

J is TRBJ1-1 and V is TRBV29-1; no firm D call. Germline CDR1 reads SQVTM; CDR2 reads ANQGSEA. The V gene lost 7 bases and the J gene lost 3 bases, with 12 bases spanning the gap. The CDR3 consists of 12 residues. Here the CDR3 DNA reads TGCAGCGCTTTCGGGTTGGACACTGAAGCTTTCTTT. This encodes CSAFGLDTEAFF.

This clone showed up just a few times. This sequence joins TRBV6-5 and TRBJ2-1; 7 bases fit TRBD2. V was clipped by 1 base and J by 6 bases; unmatched bases: 6. The CDR3 has 15 amino acids. The germline CDR1 and CDR2 sequences are MNHEY and SVGAGI. The CDR3 region is CASSYYSGGSNEQFF. In DNA form, the CDR3 reads TGTGCCAGCAGTTACTACTCGGGGGGTAGCAATGAGCAGTTCTTC.

The rearrangement joins TRBV29-1 to TRBJ2-7; 9 nucleotides line up with TRBD1. Germline V gene data show CDR1 as SQVTM and CDR2 as ANQGSEA. This CDR3 contains 15 residues. The junction had 9 bases not matched to a gene; V was cut back by 5 bases and J by 1 base. CDR3 in amino acids: CSVSRDRALSYEQYF. The DNA of the CDR3 is TGCAGCGTTAGCAGGGACAGGGCCCTTTCCTACGAGCAGTACTTC.

This chain connects TRBV5-1 to TRBJ2-2; D may be TRBD1 (5 bases). CDR3 length equals 16 residues. In germline, CDR1 is SGHRS, CDR2 YFSETQ. V lost 4 bases, J lost 6 bases, and 19 bases lay in between. DNA for the CDR3: TGCGCCAGCAGCCTTTGGCCGGCAGGGAAAGCCGGGGAGCTGTTTTTT. This codes for CASSLWPAGKAGELFF.

The CDR3 region is CASSVDGGTGELFF. The CDR3 DNA reads as TGTGCCAGCAGCGTAGATGGGGGGACCGGGGAGCTGTTTTTT. The chain carries TRBV9 and TRBJ2-2; weak D call: TRBD2 (6 bases). Looked up from germline, CDR1 is SGDLS and CDR2 is YYNGEE. The ends were cut back, 0 bases at V and 5 bases at J, with 8 bases in the middle. CDR3 size: 14 residues.

The V and J genes are TRBV19 and TRBJ2-5; 7 bases agree with TRBD1. This CDR3 region has 13 residues. V shed 4 bases and J 5 bases; nucleotides not matched to a gene: 4. The germline V gene has CDR1 LNHDA and CDR2 SQIVND (reference sequence). The CDR3 sequence: CASSTDREETQYF. CDR3 DNA: TGTGCCAGTAGTACCGACAGGGAGGAGACCCAGTACTTC.

This clone was counted only a few times. Here the CDR3 DNA reads TGTGCCAGTAGTCGCCGGGACAGGAACACTGAAGCTTTCTTT. Protein: CASSRRDRNTEAFF. The V call is TRBV19, the J call TRBJ1-1; 7 nucleotides line up with TRBD1. Germline V lookup: CDR1 LNHDA, CDR2 SQIVND (reference sequence). With V trimmed by 5 bases and J by 1 base, 4 bases remained unmatched. There are 14 residues in the CDR3.

The J gene is TRBJ2-3, the V gene TRBV6-1; TRBD2 matches at 8 bases. With 4 bases clipped from V and 4 bases from J, the junction kept 7 bases outside the gene matches. This CDR3 comprises 15 residues. Germline V gene sequence: CDR1 MNHNS, CDR2 SASEGT. The CDR3 region has the DNA TGTGCCAGCAGTGGCCTAGCGGGCGTCCCAGATACGCAGTATTTT. This translates into CASSGLAGVPDTQYF.

The chain carries TRBV5-1 and TRBJ1-2; the match to TRBD1 covers 10 bases. CDR3 length: 14 residues. V dropped 3 bases and J dropped 7; count of bases not matched to a gene: 6. Per germline, CDR1 SGHRS and CDR2 YFSETQ. CDR3 sequence: CASSSGQGRGGYTF. Here the CDR3 DNA reads TGCGCCAGCAGCTCGGGACAGGGGAGAGGTGGCTACACCTTC. Complete variable domain (other parts from reference TRBV5-1 and TRBJ1-2): KAGVTQTPRYLIKTRGQQVTLSCSPISGHRSVSWYQQTPGQGLQFLFEYFSETQRNKGNFPGRFSGRQFSNSRSEMNVSTLELGDSALYLCASSSGQGRGGYTFGSGTRLTVV.